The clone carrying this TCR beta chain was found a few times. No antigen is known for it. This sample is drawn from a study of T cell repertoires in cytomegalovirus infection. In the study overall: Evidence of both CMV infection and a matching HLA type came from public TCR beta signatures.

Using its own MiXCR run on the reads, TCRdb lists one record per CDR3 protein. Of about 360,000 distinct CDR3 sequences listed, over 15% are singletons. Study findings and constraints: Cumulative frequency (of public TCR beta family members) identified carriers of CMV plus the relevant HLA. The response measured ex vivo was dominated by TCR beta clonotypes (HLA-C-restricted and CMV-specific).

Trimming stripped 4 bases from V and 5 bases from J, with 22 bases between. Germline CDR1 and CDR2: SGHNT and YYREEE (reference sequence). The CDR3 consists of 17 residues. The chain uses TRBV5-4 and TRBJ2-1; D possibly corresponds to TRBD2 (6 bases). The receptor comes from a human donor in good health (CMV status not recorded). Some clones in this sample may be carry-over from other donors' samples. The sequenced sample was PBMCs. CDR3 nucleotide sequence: TGTGCCAGCAGCCTCGGGGGTAGTTGGGACTCGGACAATGAGCAGTTCTTC. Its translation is CASSLGGSWDSDNEQFF. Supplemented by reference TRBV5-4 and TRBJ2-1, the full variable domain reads ETGVTQSPTHLIKTRGQQVTLRCSSQSGHNTVSWYQQALGQGPQFIFQYYREEENGRGNFPPRFSGLQFPNYSSELNVNALELDDSALYLCASSLGGSWDSDNEQFFGPGTRLTVL.